Following are 20 T cell receptor beta chains from one sample sequenced in a study of blood T cell repertoires in COVID-19. Assay used: immunoSEQ multiplex PCR; TCRdb lists only in-frame clones, some missing. The table includes 150,000 to 200,000 clones, about 91% detected once. The sequenced material came from peripheral blood. The receptors were gathered from a woman aged 55-70 years who had recovered from COVID-19.

The chain uses TRBV6-5 and TRBJ1-1; tentative D call: TRBD1 (5 bases). This CDR3 contains 12 residues. Deletions cut 8 bases from V and 4 bases from J, with 11 bases between. Germline CDR1 MNHEY, CDR2 SVGAGI. CDR3 region: CASGREGTEAFF. CDR3 sequence (DNA): TGTGCCAGCGGCAGGGAGGGCACTGAAGCTTTCTTT.

This chain connects TRBV5-1 to TRBJ2-1; TRBD2 matches at 12 bases. The CDR3 length is 15 residues. From germline, CDR1 is SGHRS and CDR2 YFSETQ. Unmatched junction bases numbered 3, after V lost 0 bases and J lost 8 bases. CDR3 residues: CASSLASGGADEQFF. CDR3 sequence (DNA): TGCGCCAGCAGCTTGGCTAGCGGGGGGGCCGATGAGCAGTTCTTC.

CDR3 bases: TGTGCCAGCAGCGTTGGAGGAGAGAACACCGGGGAGCTGTTTTTT. Translated, it gives CASSVGGENTGELFF. The chain combines TRBV9 with TRBJ2-2, with D perhaps TRBD2 (5 bases). The V gene lost 2 bases and the J gene lost 1 base, with 9 bases spanning the gap. The CDR3 runs to 15 residues. Germline CDR1 is SGDLS and CDR2 is YYNGEE.

The rearrangement links TRBV6-4 to TRBJ1-3; the D gene is possibly TRBD1 (5 bases). Germline V CDR1 and CDR2: MRHNA, SNTAGT. This CDR3 is built from 15 residues. V was pared by 7 bases and J by 3 bases, with 16 bases between. In DNA form, the CDR3 reads TGTGCCAGCATCAGGGCCCTCCAGTATGGAAACACCATATATTTT. Protein product: CASIRALQYGNTIYF.

The chain carries TRBV4-2 and TRBJ1-2, with TRBD1 identical over 10 bases. The CDR3 has 15 amino acids. With V trimmed by 3 bases and J by 2 bases, 3 bases remained unmatched. CDR1 and CDR2 from the germline V gene are LGHNA and YNFKEQ. The CDR3 is CASSHPGQGNYGYTF. CDR3 in DNA: TGTGCCAGCAGCCACCCGGGACAGGGGAACTATGGCTACACCTTC.

The chain couples TRBV30 to TRBJ1-1; TRBD1 might be the D (6 bases). Germline CDR1 is GTSNPN and CDR2 is SVGIG (reference sequence). Trimming shortened V by 3 bases and J by 1 base, and 15 bases separated the two germline ends. The CDR3 totals 15 residues. The chain's CDR3 is CAWSAQQGTNTEAFF. The CDR3 DNA is TGTGCCTGGAGCGCTCAACAGGGTACGAACACTGAAGCTTTCTTT.

This clone was picked up a small number of times. This sequence joins TRBV28 and TRBJ2-7; no definite D call. Trimming cost V 3 bases and J 2 bases, with 11 bases left between them. The germline gives CDR1 MDHEN, CDR2 SYDVKM. The CDR3 consists of 14 residues. The CDR3 loop is CASSFSLSPYEQYF. The CDR3 coding sequence is TGTGCCAGCAGTTTTTCCCTGAGCCCCTACGAGCAGTACTTC. Supplemented by reference TRBV28 and TRBJ2-7, the full variable domain reads DVKVTQSSRYLVKRTGEKVFLECVQDMDHENMFWYRQDPGLGLRLIYFSYDVKMKEKGDIPEGYSVSREKKERFSLILESASTNQTSMYLCASSFSLSPYEQYFGPGTRLTVT.

The gene calls are TRBV3-1 (or the pseudogene TRBV3-2) and TRBJ1-5; possible D gene TRBD1, 5 bases. V lost 5 bases and J 1 base, leaving 9 bases between the germline ends. The germline gives CDR1 LGHDT, CDR2 YNNKEL (reference sequence). CDR3 length equals 14 residues. CDR3 residues: CASSNRGSNQPQHF. The CDR3 coding sequence is TGTGCCAGCAGCAACCGGGGGAGCAATCAGCCCCAGCATTTT.

The V gene is TRBV7-6, the J gene TRBJ1-3, with a tentative D call TRBD1 (5 bases). The CDR3 loop spans 13 amino acids. Germline assignment: CDR1 SGHVS and CDR2 FNYEAQ. V was clipped by 5 bases and J by 3 bases, with 8 bases between them. The CDR3: CASSPGGGNTIYF. CDR3 bases: TGTGCCAGCAGCCCCGGGGGTGGAAACACCATATATTTT.

V and J are TRBV3-1 (or the pseudogene TRBV3-2) and TRBJ1-6; TRBD1 might be the D (5 bases). V was clipped by 1 base and J by 7 bases, with 14 bases between them. The CDR3 has 16 amino acids. CDR1 and CDR2 (germline): LGHDT, YNNKEL (reference sequence). The CDR3 spells CASSQGGGIANSPLHF. CDR3 coding DNA: TGTGCCAGCAGCCAAGGGGGGGGGATAGCGAATTCACCCCTCCACTTT.

CDR3 sequence: CASSEAERNYEQYF. For the CDR3, the DNA is TGTGCCAGCAGTGAAGCGGAGCGGAACTACGAGCAGTACTTC. The rearrangement uses TRBV2 and TRBJ2-7; possible D gene TRBD2, 5 bases. Germline CDR1 SNHLY, CDR2 FYNNEI. V was trimmed by 0 bases and J by 3 bases, leaving 9 bases between them. The CDR3 contains 14 residues.

Of note for this clone: The junction differs from germline at one of its ends, possibly a read error. The V call is TRBV4-1, the J call TRBJ1-2; the D is unclear. From germline, CDR1 is MGHRA and CDR2 YSYEKL. The CDR3 spans 12 residues. CDR3 loop: CASSQANFGYTF. The CDR3 region has the DNA TGCGCCAGCAGCCAAGCTAACTTTGGCTACACCTTC.

V gene TRBV7-9 combines with J gene TRBJ1-3, with D tentatively TRBD1 (6 bases). The V gene lost 1 base and the J gene lost 2 bases, with 12 bases spanning the gap. The CDR3 spans 16 residues. Germline-derived CDR1 and CDR2 are SEHNR and FQNEAQ (reference sequence). CDR3 protein: CASSLETGRTGNTIYF. The CDR3, as DNA: TGTGCCAGCAGCTTAGAGACAGGCCGGACTGGAAACACCATATATTTT.

This chain links TRBV27 with TRBJ1-2, with D unclear. This CDR3 contains 17 residues. Deletions cut 0 bases from V and 4 bases from J, with 18 bases between. The germline V gene has CDR1 MNHEY and CDR2 SMNVEV (reference sequence). In DNA, the CDR3 is TGTGCCAGCAGTTTATCAGCCGGGAGCCTCTCCCCCTATGGCTACACCTTC. This codes for CASSLSAGSLSPYGYTF.

The sample holds a few counts of this clone. Other DNA sequences from this sample encode an identical CDR3 as well. V and J are TRBV29-1 and TRBJ2-5; 12 bases are shared with TRBD2. The CDR3 totals 13 residues. Germline V gene data show CDR1 as SQVTM and CDR2 as ANQGSEA. V trimming: 4 bases; J trimming: 5 bases; junction bases outside the gene matches: 2. This CDR3 reads CSVVTSGGETQYF. In nucleotides, the CDR3 is TGCAGCGTTGTGACTAGCGGGGGTGAGACCCAGTACTTC.

The DNA for the CDR3 is TGTGCCAGCAGCTTAGTCGGGAGGGCTGAAGCTTTCTTT. Its translation is CASSLVGRAEAFF. This chain uses TRBV7-9 with TRBJ1-1; D unresolved. CDR1 SEHNR and CDR2 FQNEAQ come from the germline V gene (reference sequence). Deletions cut 1 base from V and 6 bases from J, with 9 bases between. The CDR3 covers 13 residues.

This clone was seen just once. The V call is TRBV7-2, the J call TRBJ1-2; D is perhaps TRBD1 (6 bases). The CDR3 spans 14 residues. Trimming left V 1 base short and J 4 bases short, with 10 bases between. The germline gives CDR1 SGHTA, CDR2 FQGNSA. The CDR3 nucleotides read TGTGCCAGCAGCTTAGGGGGGCAGGGCTATGGCTACACCTTC. Amino acids: CASSLGGQGYGYTF. The variable domain in full, completed from reference TRBV7-2 and TRBJ1-2, reads GAGVSQSPSNKVTEKGKDVELRCDPISGHTALYWYRQSLGQGLEFLIYFQGNSAPDKSGLPSDRFSAERTGGSVSTLTIQRTQQEDSAVYLCASSLGGQGYGYTFGSGTRLTVV.

The V gene is TRBV24-1, the J gene TRBJ2-5; TRBD2 matches at 9 bases. In germline, CDR1 is KGHDR, CDR2 SFDVKD. The CDR3 totals 15 residues. The V and J ends lost 3 bases and 3 bases, in that order; junction bases with no gene match: 4. This CDR3 reads CATSDARGGKETQYF. The CDR3 region has the DNA TGTGCCACCAGTGATGCGCGGGGGGGCAAAGAGACCCAGTACTTC.

A few counts support this clone. Other nucleotide sequences from this sample produce the same CDR3. The V and J genes are TRBV28 and TRBJ1-5; TRBD1 agrees at 7 bases. The junction had 7 bases not matched to a gene; V was cut back by 5 bases and J by 3 bases. The CDR3 is 15 amino acids. Per germline, CDR1 MDHEN and CDR2 SYDVKM. Here the CDR3 DNA reads TGTGCCAGCAGTCACGACAGGGCCCTCAATCAGCCCCAGCATTTT. This encodes CASSHDRALNQPQHF.

This chain connects TRBV6-6 to TRBJ1-1; D not resolved. Trimming left V 6 bases short and J 6 bases short, with 14 bases between. The CDR3 is 13 residues long. Germline CDR1 reads MNHNY; CDR2 reads SVGAGI (reference sequence). Written as DNA, the CDR3 is TGTGCCAGCAGACTGGAGTTCGACGCTGAAGCTTTCTTT. The encoded protein is CASRLEFDAEAFF.